These T cell receptor beta chains were read from a single sample in a study of cytomegalovirus exposure and HLA in healthy donors. Using immunoSEQ multiplex PCR, the repertoire was profiled, and TCRdb retains in-frame clones only, with some absent. The sample records 150,000 to 250,000 clones, around 80% being singletons. Sequenced sample: PBMCs. These receptors were collected from a woman under 40 in good health and CMV-seropositive. CDR3s leave out the opening cysteine and the closing phenylalanine or tryptophan.

>TRBV6-4|13
ASRSRDSEGTKAF
>TRBV5-4|16
ASQLEGSVAGGVIEQY
>TRBV5-6|13
ASSWAAPAGVEQY
>TRBV5-1|12
ASSLGGAGNTIY
>TRBV6-1|12
ASTSGGSEEKLF
>TRBV6-5|13
ASRPDMGGGETQY
>TRBV7-2|14
ASSPRLAGGFNEQF
>TRBV2|12
ASFRDRDSYEQY
>TRBV7-2|13
ASSSAGRLVDEQF
>TRBV18|11
ASSGGFDTEAF
>TRBV6-6|13
ASSSPGGTLETQY
>TRBV7-9|14
ASSSIGLAGEETQY
>TRBV18|14
ASSPDRARSGNTIY
>TRBV2|13
ASSEWDWSTDTQY
>TRBV4-1|13
ASSQEKGAGREQY
>TRBV6-1|13
ASSEVDRGRTEAF
>TRBV2|14
ASKQGLQLAKNIQY